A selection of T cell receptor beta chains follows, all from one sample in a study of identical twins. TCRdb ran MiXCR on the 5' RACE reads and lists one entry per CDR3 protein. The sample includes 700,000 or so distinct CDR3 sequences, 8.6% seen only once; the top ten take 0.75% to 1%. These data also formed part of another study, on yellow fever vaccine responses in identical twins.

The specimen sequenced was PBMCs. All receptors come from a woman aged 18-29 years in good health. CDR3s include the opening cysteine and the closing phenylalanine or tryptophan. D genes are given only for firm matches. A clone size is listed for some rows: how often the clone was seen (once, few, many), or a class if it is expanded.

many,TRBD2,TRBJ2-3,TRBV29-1,CSVELQREYTDTQYF,TGCAGCGTTGAACTGCAGCGGGAGTACACAGATACGCAGTATTTT
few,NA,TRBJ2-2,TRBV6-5,CASSYSSPNTGELFF,TGTGCCAGCAGTTACTCGAGTCCAAACACCGGGGAGCTGTTTTTT
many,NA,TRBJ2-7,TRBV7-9,CASSLGTGLSLF,TGTGCCAGCAGCTTAGGCACTGGACTCTCCCTCTTC
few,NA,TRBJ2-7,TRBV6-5,CASRLTRSSYEQYF,TGTGCCAGCAGGTTAACCAGGAGCTCCTACGAGCAGTACTTC
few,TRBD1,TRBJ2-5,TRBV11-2,CASSKTDRLKTQYF,TGTGCCAGCAGCAAAACGGACAGGCTGAAGACCCAGTACTTC
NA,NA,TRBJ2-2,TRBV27,CASSRSVTNTGELFF,TGTGCCAGCAGTCGCTCGGTTACGAACACCGGGGAGCTGTTTTTT
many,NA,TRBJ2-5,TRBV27,CASSPLFGETQYF,TGTGCCAGCAGTCCCCTTTTTGGGGAGACCCAGTACTTC
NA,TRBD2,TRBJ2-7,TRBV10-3,CAIAGTSSYEQYF,TGTGCCATTGCAGGGACTAGCTCCTACGAGCAGTACTTC
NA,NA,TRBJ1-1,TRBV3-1,CASSQVVWTVAFF,TGTGCCAGCAGCCAAGTGGTTTGGACAGTAGCTTTCTTT
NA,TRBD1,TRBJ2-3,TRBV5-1,CASTSQGGTDTQYF,TGCGCCAGCACCTCTCAGGGGGGCACAGATACGCAGTATTTT
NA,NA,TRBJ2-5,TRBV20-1,CSAASWGVQETQYF,TGCAGTGCGGCAAGCTGGGGGGTCCAAGAGACCCAGTACTTC
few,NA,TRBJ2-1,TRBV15,CATSRRTGSSYNEQFF,TGTGCCACCAGCAGAAGAACGGGAAGCTCCTACAATGAGCAGTTCTTC
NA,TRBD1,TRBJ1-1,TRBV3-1,CASSDRGTGTEAFF,TGTGCCAGCAGCGACAGGGGGACGGGCACTGAAGCTTTCTTT
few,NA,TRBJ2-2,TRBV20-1,CSASSGANTGELFF,TGCAGTGCCAGCTCAGGGGCTAACACCGGGGAGCTGTTTTTT
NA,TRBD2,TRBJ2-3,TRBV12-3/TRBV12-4,CASSFPQSGRAGDTQYF,TGTGCCAGCAGTTTCCCCCAGAGCGGGAGAGCGGGTGATACGCAGTATTTT
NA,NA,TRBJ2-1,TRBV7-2,CASSLPSYNEQFF,TGTGCCAGCAGCTTACCATCCTACAATGAGCAGTTCTTC
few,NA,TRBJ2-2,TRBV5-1,CASSLEWGAGELFF,TGCGCCAGCAGCCTGGAGTGGGGGGCCGGGGAGCTGTTTTTT
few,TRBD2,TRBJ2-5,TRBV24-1,CATSDRDYTQETQYF,TGTGCCACCAGTGACCGGGACTACACTCAAGAGACCCAGTACTTC
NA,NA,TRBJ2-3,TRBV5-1,CASSLAFRDTQYF,TGCGCCAGCAGCTTGGCCTTTCGGGATACGCAGTATTTT
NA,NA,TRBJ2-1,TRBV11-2,CASSSDVQFF,TGTGCCAGCAGCTCTGATGTTCAGTTCTTC
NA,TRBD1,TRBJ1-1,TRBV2,CASSELLQGGTEAFF,TGTGCCAGCAGTGAATTACTCCAGGGGGGCACTGAAGCTTTCTTT
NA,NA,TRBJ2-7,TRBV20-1,CSARVAGKMYEQYF,TGCAGTGCTAGAGTTGCAGGGAAGATGTACGAGCAGTACTTC